These 17 T cell receptor beta chains share one sample of origin, sequenced in a study of vaccination and CD4 T cells after COVID-19. Cultured CD4+ T-cell DNA underwent Oncomine TCR Beta short-read sequencing. TCRdb processed the PCR reads anew with MiXCR; each CDR3 protein has one entry. Here the sample spans about 9,800 distinct CDR3 sequences, 51% being singletons. Treatment meaning: approximately nine-day PBMC culture with coronavirus spike peptide pools or control peptides (ViraFEST assay). These TCRs are of unknown antigen specificity. Source material: CD4+ T cells from blood, cultured in vitro. Receptor source: a human donor who had recovered from COVID-19.

The count of this clonotype is one. The chain is built from TRBV6-4 and TRBJ2-3; perhaps TRBD1 as D (5 bases). The V end lost 0 bases, the J end lost 9 bases, and 7 bases lay between the germline ends. The germline CDR1 and CDR2 sequences are MRHNA and SNTAGT. This CDR3 comprises 12 residues. This chain's CDR3 is CASSDSSGTQYF. DNA of the CDR3: TGTGCCAGCAGTGACTCGTCAGGGACGCAGTATTTT.

By proportion, this clonotype is large (0.1 to 1%). The chain has TRBV6-1 and TRBJ2-2; tentatively, D is TRBD2 (6 bases). Germline lookup yields CDR1 MNHNS and CDR2 SASEGT. V dropped 2 bases and J dropped 7 bases, with 14 bases sitting between them. The CDR3 runs 15 residues. CDR3: CASSERRGSVGELFF. CDR3 DNA sequence: TGTGCCAGCAGTGAACGGCGGGGTAGCGTCGGGGAGCTGTTTTTT.

The V call is TRBV5-6, the J call TRBJ1-1, with 7 bases aligning to TRBD1. The CDR3 runs 14 residues. The V gene's germline CDR1 is SGHDT and CDR2 YYEEEE. Trimming at V came to 0 bases and at J to 3 bases, leaving 2 bases not matched to a gene. Here the CDR3 DNA reads TGTGCCAGCAGCTTGGCGACAGGGCACACTGAAGCTTTCTTT. Encoded protein: CASSLATGHTEAFF.

In this sample, this clonotype turned up a few times. This chain connects TRBV7-2 to TRBJ1-2; D possibly corresponds to TRBD1 (6 bases). Germline values: CDR1 SGHTA, CDR2 FQGNSA. CDR3 length equals 15 residues. With 5 bases removed from V and 2 bases from J, the gap between germline ends came to 15 bases. CDR3 coding DNA: TGTGCCAGCAGCCAATATCACAGGGAAAACTATGGCTACACCTTC. Its protein product is CASSQYHRENYGYTF.

This clonotype has just a few counts. The V gene is TRBV6-1, the J gene TRBJ2-5; D is uncertain. The CDR3 contains 12 residues. V lost 8 bases, J lost 0 bases, and 7 bases lay in between. The germline gives CDR1 MNHNS, CDR2 SASEGT. This CDR3 is CASARDQETQYF. The CDR3 DNA reads as TGTGCCAGCGCCCGCGACCAAGAGACCCAGTACTTC.

CDR3 amino acids: CASSETWDSPLHF. For the CDR3, the DNA is TGTGCCAGCAGTGAGACCTGGGATTCACCCCTCCACTTT. The rearrangement uses TRBV6-1 and TRBJ1-6; D is ambiguous. The CDR3 loop spans 13 amino acids. V gave up 3 bases and J gave up 8 bases, with 8 bases separating them. The germline V gene has CDR1 MNHNS and CDR2 SASEGT.

The table lists this clonotype with a few counts. The chain employs TRBV20-1 and TRBJ1-3; no definite D call. The CDR3 length is 15 residues. V was trimmed by 3 bases and J by 7 bases, leaving 19 bases between them. Looked up from germline, CDR1 is DFQATT and CDR2 is SNEGSKA (reference sequence). CDR3 nucleotides: TGCAGTGCTAGGGACGTTCCGGGCCTCGGCAACACCATATATTTT. It translates to CSARDVPGLGNTIYF.

This clonotype occurred a few times. V and J are TRBV12-5 and TRBJ2-7; possible D gene TRBD2, 5 bases. This CDR3 spans 15 amino acids. Trimming cost V 0 bases and J 0 bases, with 9 bases left between them. CDR1 and CDR2 from the germline V gene are LGHNT and FRNRAP. In DNA, the CDR3 is TGTGCTAGTGGTTTGGTAGGAGGTTACTCCTACGAGCAGTACTTC. The encoded protein is CASGLVGGYSYEQYF.

V usage is TRBV20-1 and J usage is TRBJ2-5; D is perhaps TRBD1 or TRBD2 (5 bases each). V dropped 6 bases and J dropped 2 bases, with 16 bases sitting between them. Germline V gives CDR1 DFQATT, CDR2 SNEGSKA (reference sequence). CDR3 length: 14 residues. In nucleotides, the CDR3 is TGCAGTGCCAATAAGGATGGGGGTCAAGAGACCCAGTACTTC. This translates into CSANKDGGQETQYF.

The V gene is TRBV6-1, the J gene TRBJ1-1, with a possible D match to TRBD1 (6 bases). CDR1 and CDR2 (germline): MNHNS, SASEGT. Trimming pared 5 bases from V and 1 base from J, leaving 20 bases between. The CDR3 length is 17 residues. For the CDR3, the DNA is TGTGCCAGCAGTAGCCCAACTTACAGGGTAGGGAACACTGAAGCTTTCTTT. It encodes CASSSPTYRVGNTEAFF.

Notes on this clonotype: The junction departs from the called germline gene at one end, perhaps through a read error. This sequence joins TRBV18 and TRBJ1-5; D possibly corresponds to TRBD1 (5 bases). Looked up from germline, CDR1 is KGHSH and CDR2 is LQKENI. This CDR3 is built from 13 residues. CDR3 sequence reads: CPSSPGGDQPQHF. CDR3 bases: TGTCCCAGCTCACCAGGAGGGGATCAGCCCCAGCATTTT.

The chain couples TRBV20-1 to TRBJ1-1, with D perhaps matching TRBD1 (5 bases). Trimming left V 6 bases short and J 5 bases short, with 10 bases between. This CDR3 spans 11 amino acids. Germline V lookup: CDR1 DFQATT, CDR2 SNEGSKA (reference sequence). The CDR3 region has the DNA TGCAGTGCCGGGGGGGTAACTGAAGCTTTCTTT. This translates into CSAGGVTEAFF.

This clonotype was seen more than once but under ten times. This CDR3 reads CASSFLRGPINSPLHF. The DNA of the CDR3 is TGTGCCAGCAGCTTCCTCCGGGGTCCCATTAATTCACCCCTCCACTTT. The chain employs TRBV11-2 and TRBJ1-6; no clear D gene. Germline V gives CDR1 SGHAT, CDR2 FQNNGV. Trimming took 3 bases from V and 6 from J, leaving 15 bases between them. This CDR3 is 16 amino acids long.

This clonotype was recorded a few times. The V and J genes are TRBV20-1 and TRBJ1-5, with 7 bases aligning to TRBD1. Looked up from germline, CDR1 is DFQATT and CDR2 is SNEGSKA (reference sequence). CDR3 length: 13 amino acids. The trim removed 3 bases at V and 6 bases at J, leaving 5 bases unmatched. The CDR3 protein is CSASGTVGQPQHF. DNA for the CDR3: TGCAGTGCTAGCGGGACAGTAGGTCAGCCCCAGCATTTT.

The gene calls are TRBV7-9 and TRBJ1-1, with D perhaps matching TRBD1 (5 bases). CDR1 and CDR2 from the germline V gene are SEHNR and FQNEAQ (reference sequence). The CDR3 is 16 amino acids. V lost 5 bases to trimming and J lost 2 bases, with 18 bases between them. CDR3 protein: CASSPRQGPLNTEAFF. DNA for the CDR3: TGTGCCAGCAGCCCCCGCCAGGGCCCCCTCAACACTGAAGCTTTCTTT.

V usage is TRBV19 and J usage is TRBJ1-1, with D possibly being TRBD1 (5 bases). Deletions cut 6 bases from V and 0 bases from J, with 11 bases between. The CDR3 totals 14 residues. Germline V gene lookup returns CDR1 LNHDA and CDR2 SQIVND (reference sequence). The CDR3 loop is CASRSRGMNTEAFF. As DNA, the CDR3 is TGTGCCAGTAGGTCCCGGGGCATGAACACTGAAGCTTTCTTT.

This clonotype was seen a handful of times. The V call is TRBV29-1, the J call TRBJ2-1, with unresolved D. Trimming removed 4 bases from V and 2 bases from J, with 9 bases in between. The CDR3 totals 13 residues. The germline gives CDR1 SQVTM, CDR2 ANQGSEA. The CDR3 DNA follows: TGCAGCGTTGTGTCCGCGACCTACAATGAGCAGTTCTTC. This translates into CSVVSATYNEQFF.